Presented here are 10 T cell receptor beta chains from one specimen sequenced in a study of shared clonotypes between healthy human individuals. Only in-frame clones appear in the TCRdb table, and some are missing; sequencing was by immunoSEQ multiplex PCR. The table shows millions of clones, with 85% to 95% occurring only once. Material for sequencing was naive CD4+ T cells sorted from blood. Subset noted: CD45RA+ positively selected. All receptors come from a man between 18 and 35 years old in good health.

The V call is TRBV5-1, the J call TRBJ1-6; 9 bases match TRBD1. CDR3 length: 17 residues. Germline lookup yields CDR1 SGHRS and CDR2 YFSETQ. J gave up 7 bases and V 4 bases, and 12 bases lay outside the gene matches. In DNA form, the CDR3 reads TGCGCCAGCAGCCCTCTTTCGACAGGGGGAGGAAATTCACCCCTCCACTTT. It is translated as CASSPLSTGGGNSPLHF.

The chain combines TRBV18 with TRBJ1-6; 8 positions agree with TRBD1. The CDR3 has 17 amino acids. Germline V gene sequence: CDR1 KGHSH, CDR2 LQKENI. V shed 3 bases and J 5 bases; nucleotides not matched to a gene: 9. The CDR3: CASSPPLTGANNSPLHF. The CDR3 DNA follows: TGTGCCAGCTCACCTCCTTTGACAGGGGCGAATAATTCACCCCTCCACTTT.

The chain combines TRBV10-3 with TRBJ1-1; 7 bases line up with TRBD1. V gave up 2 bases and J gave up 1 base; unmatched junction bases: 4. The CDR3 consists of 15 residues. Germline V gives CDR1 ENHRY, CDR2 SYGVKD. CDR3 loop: CAISEATGKNTEAFF. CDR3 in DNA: TGTGCCATCAGTGAGGCGACAGGGAAGAACACTGAAGCTTTCTTT.

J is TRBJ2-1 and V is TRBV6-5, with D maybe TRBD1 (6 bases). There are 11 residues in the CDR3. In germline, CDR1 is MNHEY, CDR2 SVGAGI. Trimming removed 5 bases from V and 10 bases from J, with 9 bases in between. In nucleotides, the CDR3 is TGTGCCAGCAGTCACGGACAGGAGCAGTTCTTC. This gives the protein CASSHGQEQFF.

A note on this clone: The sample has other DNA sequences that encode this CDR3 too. In DNA, the CDR3 is TGCGCCAGCAGCTTGTTAGGAGATACGCAGTATTTT. As protein: CASSLLGDTQYF. V gene TRBV5-1 combines with J gene TRBJ2-3; D uncertain. V lost 1 base to trimming and J lost 5 bases, with 5 bases between them. The germline V gene has CDR1 SGHRS and CDR2 YFSETQ. The length of the CDR3 is 12 residues.

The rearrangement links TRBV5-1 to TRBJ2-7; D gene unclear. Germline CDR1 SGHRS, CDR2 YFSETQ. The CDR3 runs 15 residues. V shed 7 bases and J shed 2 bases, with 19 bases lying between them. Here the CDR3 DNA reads TGCGCCAGCTCCTCCTCAGGTGGGTCCACCTACGAGCAGTACTTC. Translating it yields CASSSSGGSTYEQYF.

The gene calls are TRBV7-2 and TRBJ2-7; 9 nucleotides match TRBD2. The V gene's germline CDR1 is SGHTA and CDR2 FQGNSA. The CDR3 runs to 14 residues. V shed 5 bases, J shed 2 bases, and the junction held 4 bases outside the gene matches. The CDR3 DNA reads TGTGCCAGCAGCCCTAGCGGGACCGCCTACGAGCAGTACTTC. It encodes CASSPSGTAYEQYF. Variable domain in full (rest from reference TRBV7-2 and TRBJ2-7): GAGVSQSPSNKVTEKGKDVELRCDPISGHTALYWYRQSLGQGLEFLIYFQGNSAPDKSGLPSDRFSAERTGGSVSTLTIQRTQQEDSAVYLCASSPSGTAYEQYFGPGTRLTVT.

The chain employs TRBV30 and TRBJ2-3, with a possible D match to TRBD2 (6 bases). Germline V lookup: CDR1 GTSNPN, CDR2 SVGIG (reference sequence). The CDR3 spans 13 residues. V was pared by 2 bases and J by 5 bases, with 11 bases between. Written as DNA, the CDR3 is TGTGCCTGGAGTAAGGGAGGAGGAGATACGCAGTATTTT. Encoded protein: CAWSKGGGDTQYF.

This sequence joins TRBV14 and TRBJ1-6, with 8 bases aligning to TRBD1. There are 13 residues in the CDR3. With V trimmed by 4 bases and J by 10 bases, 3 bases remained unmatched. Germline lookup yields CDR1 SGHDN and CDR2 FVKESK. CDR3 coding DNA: TGTGCCAGCAGCCTGACAGGGGCATCACCCCTCCACTTT. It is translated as CASSLTGASPLHF.

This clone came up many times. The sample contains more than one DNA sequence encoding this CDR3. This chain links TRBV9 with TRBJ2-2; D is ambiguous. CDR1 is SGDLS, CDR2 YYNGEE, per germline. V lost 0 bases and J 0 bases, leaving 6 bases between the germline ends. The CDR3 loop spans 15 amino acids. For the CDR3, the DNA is TGTGCCAGCAGCGTAGATACGGCGAACACCGGGGAGCTGTTTTTT. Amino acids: CASSVDTANTGELFF.